This TCR beta chain was captured by sequencing in a study of post-analysis software for immune sequencing data. Findings and limits, study-wide: TRBV5-6, TRBV5-1 and TRBV20-1 belonged to a set of a few TRBV segments that were more frequent in patients than controls.

The library was made from cDNA and included unique molecular identifiers. Using its own MiXCR run on the PCR reads, TCRdb lists one record per CDR3 protein. The sample yields some 500,000 distinct CDR3 sequences, approximately 45% seen once. The V end was cut by 8 bases, the J end by 6 bases, with 18 bases between. Germline CDR1 is MDHEN and CDR2 is SYDVKM. The CDR3 sequence is 14 residues long. This clonotype turned up a few times. Its antigen is still unknown. The sequence was obtained from a girl aged 10-17 years with multiple sclerosis. Material: blood. The gene calls are TRBV28 and TRBJ2-3; D may correspond to TRBD1 or TRBD2 (5 bases each). This chain's CDR3 is CASDRGTAPDTQYF. The CDR3 DNA reads TGTGCCAGCGATAGAGGGACCGCGCCCGATACGCAGTATTTT.